What follows describes a single T cell receptor (beta chain). The data derive from a study of blood T cell repertoires in COVID-19. Study-wide context: Collection of acute and convalescent COVID-19 samples took place in the United States, Italy and Spain. Sources were T cells, B-cell-depleted T cells, or PBMCs; the material itself was cDNA or gDNA.

The CDR3 is 16 residues long. Some clones are missing from TCRdb's copy, which holds only in-frame ones; the method was immunoSEQ multiplex PCR. Of a few hundred thousand clones listed, approximately 89% are singletons. The TCR was taken from a woman between 55 and 75 years old who had recovered from COVID-19. The chain uses TRBV21-1 and TRBJ2-5; the table's D call TRBD2 went unverified against the DNA. TRBV21-1 counts as a pseudogene. The material sequenced was PBMCs or T cells enriched from blood (not recorded which). The DNA for the CDR3 is TGTGCCAGCAACCTGCGGGGGGAGGGCCACGGGGAGACCCAGTACTTC. Its protein product is CASNLRGEGHGETQYF.